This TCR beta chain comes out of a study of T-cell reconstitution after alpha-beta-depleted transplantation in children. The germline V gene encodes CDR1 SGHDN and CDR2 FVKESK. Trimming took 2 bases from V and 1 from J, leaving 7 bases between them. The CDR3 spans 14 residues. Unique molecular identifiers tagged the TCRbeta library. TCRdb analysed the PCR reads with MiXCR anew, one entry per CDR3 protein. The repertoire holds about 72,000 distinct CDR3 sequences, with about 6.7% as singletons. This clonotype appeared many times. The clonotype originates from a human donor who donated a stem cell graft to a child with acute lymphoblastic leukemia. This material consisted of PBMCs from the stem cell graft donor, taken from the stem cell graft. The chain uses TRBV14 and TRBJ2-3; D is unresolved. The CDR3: CASSQSSGTDTQYF. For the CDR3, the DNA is TGTGCCAGCAGCCAAAGCAGCGGCACAGATACGCAGTATTTT.